Sequencing of this T cell receptor beta chain was carried out in a study of T cell responses to AZD1222 COVID-19 vaccine. Note on this clone: The antigen is unknown.

Germline V gives CDR1 KGHDR, CDR2 SFDVKD. V was clipped by 6 bases and J by 4 bases, with 12 bases between them. The length of the CDR3 is 14 residues. Broader study findings: Donor demographics were predominantly white British with a female majority; clonal diversity may be underestimated.

Method: immunoSEQ multiplex PCR; TCRdb's copy keeps in-frame clones and lacks some. The sample carries about 89,000 clones, around 90% recorded once. The input for sequencing was peripheral blood, taken 28 days after the second AZD1222 dose. The chain combines TRBV24-1 with TRBJ1-3, with D possibly TRBD1 on 5 matching bases. The sequence was collected from an adult who received the AZD1222 COVID-19 vaccine. Written as DNA, the CDR3 is TGTGCCACCAGTACCGGGACCGCAGGAAACACCATATATTTT. Its translation is CATSTGTAGNTIYF.